This entry lists 16 T cell receptor beta chains sequenced from one sample in a study of resident and recirculating memory T cells in vitiligo. Assay: immunoSEQ multiplex PCR; the TCRdb copy retains only in-frame clones and omits some. The sample lists 39,000 or so clones, 80% to 95% occurring once. The sequenced material came from blood. The receptors shown here come from a male donor with vitiligo.

The CDR3 region is CASSLAPWGQRNSPLHF. The CDR3 DNA follows: TGTGCCAGCAGCTTAGCCCCCTGGGGACAGAGGAATTCACCCCTCCACTTT. The chain is built from TRBV7-6 and TRBJ1-6; 7 nucleotides line up with TRBD1. The V segment lost 0 bases and the J segment 7 bases; nucleotides outside the gene matches: 9. Per germline, CDR1 SGHVS and CDR2 FNYEAQ. This CDR3 has 17 residues.

The rearrangement joins TRBV18 to TRBJ2-1; weak D call: TRBD1 (5 bases). CDR1 and CDR2 from the germline V gene are KGHSH and LQKENI. The length of the CDR3 is 13 residues. Trimming cost V 2 bases and J 6 bases, with 8 bases left between them. The CDR3 DNA follows: TGTGCCAGCTCACCAGACAGCTTCAATGAGCAGTTCTTC. Amino acid sequence: CASSPDSFNEQFF. The full variable domain, completed using reference TRBV18 and TRBJ2-1, is NAGVMQNPRHLVRRRGQEARLRCSPMKGHSHVYWYRQLPEEGLKFMVYLQKENIIDESGMPKERFSAEFPKEGPSILRIQQVVRGDSAAYFCASSPDSFNEQFFGPGTRLTVL.

The V and J genes are TRBV11-2 and TRBJ2-7, with TRBD1 matching 9 bases. V trimming: 5 bases; J trimming: 3 bases; junction bases outside the gene matches: 11. The germline V gene has CDR1 SGHAT and CDR2 FQNNGV. CDR3 length: 16 amino acids. CDR3 loop: CASSPLSGTGFYEQYF. CDR3 nucleotides: TGTGCCAGCAGCCCCCTATCAGGGACAGGGTTCTACGAGCAGTACTTC.

This clone occurred once. V and J are TRBV7-6 and TRBJ1-5; TRBD1 matches 7 bases. This CDR3 region has 15 residues. Germline V lookup: CDR1 SGHVS, CDR2 FNYEAQ. V was pared by 1 base and J by 5 bases, with 5 bases of the junction left unmatched. CDR3: CASSLGTGEHQPQHF. CDR3 in DNA: TGTGCCAGCAGCTTAGGCACAGGGGAGCATCAGCCCCAGCATTTT. Combining the CDR3 with reference TRBV7-6 and TRBJ1-5 gives the whole variable domain GAGVSQSPRYKVTKRGQDVALRCDPISGHVSLYWYRQALGQGPEFLTYFNYEAQQDKSGLPNDRFSAERPEGSISTLTIQRTEQRDSAMYRCASSLGTGEHQPQHFGDGTRLSIL.

CDR3 in DNA: TGTGCCAGTATGGGACAGGGTTTTTCCGGGGAGCTGTTTTTT. This encodes CASMGQGFSGELFF. The rearrangement links TRBV19 to TRBJ2-2, with 9 bases lining up with TRBD1. V lost 7 bases to trimming and J lost 6 bases; unmatched junction nucleotides: 6. This CDR3 region has 14 residues. Germline-derived CDR1 and CDR2 are LNHDA and SQIVND (reference sequence).

The CDR3 DNA sequence: TGCGCCAGCAGCTTGGGTCGGCAGCCCCAGCATTTT. As protein: CASSLGRQPQHF. The chain joins TRBV5-1 to TRBJ1-5; D gene uncertain. Per germline, CDR1 SGHRS and CDR2 YFSETQ. V dropped 0 bases and J dropped 7 bases, with 5 bases sitting between them. The CDR3 is 12 amino acids.

V usage is TRBV18 and J usage is TRBJ2-7; D possibly corresponds to TRBD1 (6 bases). V was cut by 5 bases and J by 2 bases, with 13 bases left in between. Germline V gives CDR1 KGHSH, CDR2 LQKENI. This CDR3 has 14 residues. In DNA, the CDR3 is TGTGCCAGCTCATCTACAGGGACCCCCTACGAGCAGTACTTC. Protein sequence: CASSSTGTPYEQYF.

The chain joins TRBV5-1 to TRBJ1-1; D ambiguous. This CDR3 is 15 amino acids long. Germline assignment: CDR1 SGHRS and CDR2 YFSETQ. Trimming stripped 1 base from V and 3 bases from J, with 13 bases between. This CDR3 reads CASSLSGRLHTEAFF. The CDR3 DNA reads as TGCGCCAGCAGCTTGAGCGGACGGCTCCACACTGAAGCTTTCTTT.

On this clone itself: A read error may explain this, as a much larger clone is one base away. The J gene is TRBJ1-4, the V gene TRBV6-4; D gene ambiguous. The germline V gene encodes CDR1 MRHNA and CDR2 SNTAGT. The CDR3 has 14 amino acids. Trimming took 6 bases from V and 5 from J, leaving 13 bases between them. CDR3 residues: CASSSHPRNEKLFF. The DNA of the CDR3 is TGTGCCAGCAGCTCCCACCCCAGGAATGAAAAACTGTTTTTT.

This chain joins TRBV18 and TRBJ1-2; 7 bases line up with TRBD1. From germline, CDR1 is KGHSH and CDR2 LQKENI. Germline trimming cut 1 base from V and 6 bases from J; bases unmatched to any gene: 2. The CDR3 has 13 residues. For the CDR3, the DNA is TGTGCCAGCTCACCACAGGGGGCGAATGGCTACACCTTC. Amino acids: CASSPQGANGYTF.

The chain is built from TRBV14 and TRBJ2-1, with D maybe TRBD1 (5 bases). The CDR3 runs to 13 residues. Germline V gene lookup returns CDR1 SGHDN and CDR2 FVKESK. The V end lost 4 bases, the J end lost 8 bases, and 12 bases lay between the germline ends. CDR3 in DNA: TGTGCCAGCAGCCCTCAGGGTTGGGATGAGCAGTTCTTC. It specifies CASSPQGWDEQFF.

The chain links TRBV5-4 to TRBJ1-6, with D uncertain. The V gene's germline CDR1 is SGHNT and CDR2 YYREEE (reference sequence). Trimming took 7 bases from V and 15 from J, leaving 14 bases between them. The CDR3 loop spans 11 amino acids. CDR3 coding DNA: TGTGCCAGCGGAGGAGGTGGTATCCTCCACTTT. Amino acids: CASGGGGILHF.

The chain uses TRBV7-2 and TRBJ1-5, with 7 bases lining up with TRBD1. This CDR3 has 15 amino acids. Losses at the gene ends were 5 bases for V and 2 bases for J; bases not matched to a gene: 6. CDR1 is SGHTA and CDR2 is FQGNSA in the germline V gene. Written as DNA, the CDR3 is TGTGCCAGCAGCCCATTCGACAGGGGCAATCAGCCCCAGCATTTT. Translating it yields CASSPFDRGNQPQHF.

V is TRBV7-6 and J is TRBJ2-2, with TRBD2 as a possible D gene (5 bases). The CDR3 sequence is 16 residues long. Trimming cost V 2 bases and J 6 bases, with 16 bases left between them. Germline values: CDR1 SGHVS, CDR2 FNYEAQ. CDR3 sequence (DNA): TGTGCCAGCAGCTTAATTTCGGGCGGAGGACCCGGGGAGCTGTTTTTT. This codes for CASSLISGGGPGELFF.

This clone appeared once. The chain has TRBV7-2 and TRBJ1-5; tentative D call: TRBD1 (6 bases). The length of the CDR3 is 15 residues. V lost 5 bases, J lost 2 bases, and 13 bases lay in between. The germline V gene has CDR1 SGHTA and CDR2 FQGNSA. For the CDR3, the DNA is TGTGCCAGCAGCCGCCACAGGGACGGCAATCAGCCCCAGCATTTT. As protein: CASSRHRDGNQPQHF.

The V call is TRBV20-1, the J call TRBJ1-1; TRBD1 aligns across 8 bases. V was pared by 3 bases and J by 11 bases, with 5 bases of the junction left unmatched. In germline, CDR1 is DFQATT, CDR2 SNEGSKA (reference sequence). The CDR3 length is 11 residues. CDR3 in amino acids: CSASVTGAAFF. DNA for the CDR3: TGCAGTGCTAGTGTGACAGGGGCCGCTTTCTTT.